The entry below describes one T cell receptor (beta chain). Its antigen is not known. The CDR3 is made up of 15 amino acids. Trimming at V came to 6 bases and at J to 1 base, leaving 8 bases not matched to a gene. Germline CDR1 is MNHEY and CDR2 is SMNVEV (reference sequence). TCRdb's copy holds only in-frame clones and misses some; the assay was immunoSEQ multiplex PCR. This table holds about 140,000 clones, just under 85% found once. These data come from a study of cytomegalovirus exposure and HLA in healthy donors. From the roughly 120-subject validation cohort, which was separate from the roughly 700-subject first cohort, the donors were drawn. General study points: Generally TCR sequences proved uncommon, though certain public TCRs appeared in numerous donors. The study listed roughly 160 cytomegalovirus-associated TCR beta chains.

The source material was PBMCs. The clonotype originates from a woman aged 30 to 39 in good health and CMV-seronegative. The V gene is TRBV27, the J gene TRBJ1-1; 7 nucleotides agree with TRBD1. The chain's CDR3 is CASRPTRTGNTEAFF. CDR3 DNA: TGTGCCAGCAGACCAACTCGGACAGGGAACACTGAAGCTTTCTTT.